This is a list of T cell receptor beta chains from one sample in a study of T-cell memory formation after mild COVID-19. TCRdb used MiXCR to reprocess the 5' RACE reads, holding one entry per CDR3 protein. The sample carries about 190,000 distinct CDR3 sequences, 18% recorded once. What was sequenced was PBMCs or a T cell subset sorted from them (not recorded which). Source of these receptors: an adult woman who had mild COVID-19 (a few samples of this study predate the infection). Cell type and time point are not known. The CDR3 runs from the conserved cysteine through the conserved F or W. A D gene is named only where the DNA matches it firmly. Only some rows state a clone size, as once, few, many or a class for expanded clones.

-	-	TRBV24-1	TRBJ2-1	TGTGCCACCAGTGAAACGGGGACTGAGCAGTTCTTC	CATSETGTEQFF
-	-	TRBV7-9	TRBJ2-3	TGTGCCAGCAGCTTAGCAAGCTCGGGCACAGATACGCAGTATTTT	CASSLASSGTDTQYF
few	TRBD1	TRBV5-1	TRBJ2-3	TGCGCCAGCAGCCGCGACAGGGGGCGCACAGATACGCAGTATTTT	CASSRDRGRTDTQYF
-	TRBD1	TRBV6-1	TRBJ1-3	TGTGCCAGCAGTGATGGGGACAGGGGGCTAAACACCATATATTTT	CASSDGDRGLNTIYF
-	-	TRBV3-1	TRBJ2-3	TGTGCCAGCAGCCAAGGCGGGGCAGATACGCAGTATTTT	CASSQGGADTQYF
-	-	TRBV6-1	TRBJ1-1	TGTGCCAGCAGTGAAAGTAACGGCAGAACTGAAGCTTTCTTT	CASSESNGRTEAFF
many	TRBD1	TRBV25-1	TRBJ1-2	TGTGCCAGCAGTGCCCTAGGACAGGGGGCGCTCGGCTACACCTTC	CASSALGQGALGYTF
few	TRBD1	TRBV4-2	TRBJ1-1	TGTGCCAGCACACCGGGACAGGGGACGACTGAAGCTTTCTTT	CASTPGQGTTEAFF
-	-	TRBV11-3	TRBJ2-3	TGTGCCAGCAGCTTAGGTCTGGGGGCGGGCACAGATACGCAGTATTTT	CASSLGLGAGTDTQYF
-	TRBD1	TRBV6-6	TRBJ1-1	TGTGCCAGCAGTAGCGGACAGGGGGCCGTCACTGAAGCTTTCTTT	CASSSGQGAVTEAFF
-	-	TRBV20-1	TRBJ2-7	TGCAGTGCTAGACGGCCTTCCTACGAGCAGTACTTC	CSARRPSYEQYF
-	-	TRBV5-1	TRBJ2-6	TGCGCCAGCCGATTTGGGGCAGGGAACTCTGGGGCCAACGTCCTGACTTTC	CASRFGAGNSGANVLTF
-	TRBD2	TRBV13	TRBJ2-1	TGTGCCAGCAGCCGGACTAGCGGGAGGCACCTGGGTGAGCAGTTCTTC	CASSRTSGRHLGEQFF
-	-	TRBV5-1	TRBJ2-1	TGCGCCAGCAGCTTCGAGGCCGCGGCCTACAATGAGCAGTTCTTC	CASSFEAAAYNEQFF
many	-	TRBV20-1	TRBJ2-7	TGCAGTGCCCCCGGGGCAGTCCACGAGCAGTACTTC	CSAPGAVHEQYF
few	TRBD2	TRBV20-1	TRBJ2-1	TGCAGTGCTAGAGTGGCTAGCGGGGGCTATGAGCAGTTCTTC	CSARVASGGYEQFF
-	-	TRBV6-5	TRBJ2-7	TGTGCCAGCAGTTCCCTCAACTACGAGCAGTACTTC	CASSSLNYEQYF
few	-	TRBV11-3	TRBJ2-2	TGTGCCAGCAGCTTGGAACCGAACACCGGGGAGCTGTTTTTT	CASSLEPNTGELFF
many	TRBD2	TRBV4-3	TRBJ2-1	TGCGCCAGCAGCCAAGTCGGGGGGGTCGATGAGCAGTTCTTC	CASSQVGGVDEQFF
few	-	TRBV7-9	TRBJ2-7	TGTGCCAGCAGCTTAGAGCAGGGCCGCTCCTACGAGCAGTACTTC	CASSLEQGRSYEQYF
few	TRBD1	TRBV12-3/TRBV12-4	TRBJ1-5	TGTGCCAGCAGTTCCGGACAGGGGGAGAGGCCCCAGCATTTT	CASSSGQGERPQHF
-	TRBD2	TRBV7-6	TRBJ2-1	TGTGCCAGCAGCTTAGCGCCAAGCGGGACTACTAATGCGGAGCAGTTCTTC	CASSLAPSGTTNAEQFF
-	-	TRBV10-3	TRBJ2-1	TGTGCCATCAGTGAGTCGGCCAGCGGCAATGAGCAGTTCTTC	CAISESASGNEQFF
few	-	TRBV29-1	TRBJ2-1	TGCAGCGCTGGGGACTGGACCCCCAATGAGCAGTTCTTC	CSAGDWTPNEQFF
-	-	TRBV11-2	TRBJ2-1	TGTGCCAGCAGCTTCCGCAGAGTGGTCAATGAGCAGTTCTTC	CASSFRRVVNEQFF
-	-	TRBV27	TRBJ2-6	TGTGCCAGCAGGCAGAGCGCAAGGGAGGCTGGGGCCAACGTCCTGACTTTC	CASRQSAREAGANVLTF
few	-	TRBV4-1	TRBJ1-1	TGCGCCAGCAGCTTTCGACGTGGGGGTCAGGACACTGAAGCTTTCTTT	CASSFRRGGQDTEAFF
few	-	TRBV20-1	TRBJ2-5	TGCAGTGCTACGGCTAGACAAGAGACCCAGTACTTC	CSATARQETQYF
few	-	TRBV4-3	TRBJ2-7	TGCGCCAGCAGCCAAGCAAAAGGACGGAGCCTCTCCTACGAGCAGTACTTC	CASSQAKGRSLSYEQYF
once	-	TRBV5-4	TRBJ1-1	TGTGCCAGCAGCCTGGACAGTCAAATGAACACTGAAGCTTTCTTT	CASSLDSQMNTEAFF
-	-	TRBV18	TRBJ1-5	TGTGCCAGCTCACCGACGGCAGGGGAGGGTCAGCCCCAGCATTTT	CASSPTAGEGQPQHF
-	TRBD2	TRBV9	TRBJ2-1	TGTGCCAGCAGCGTAGTTGAGGGACTACCCATTTCCTACAATGAGCAGTTCTTC	CASSVVEGLPISYNEQFF
many	TRBD1	TRBV10-3	TRBJ2-7	TGTGCCATCAGGGGGGACAGCCCCTACGAGCAGTACTTC	CAIRGDSPYEQYF
-	TRBD2	TRBV11-2	TRBJ2-3	TGTGCCAGCAGCCCCCGGGAATGGGGCGGGAGTGAAATTAACACGAATACGCAGTATTTT	CASSPREWGGSEINTNTQYF
-	-	TRBV29-1	TRBJ2-3	TGCAGCGCCAGGCTAGGGAGGAGCACAGATACGCAGTATTTT	CSARLGRSTDTQYF
once	-	TRBV3-1	TRBJ2-5	TGTGCCAGCAGCCCATACCGGGGCTTTAAATCGGAGACCCAGTACTTC	CASSPYRGFKSETQYF
-	-	TRBV5-1	TRBJ2-7	TGCGCCAGCAGCTTGGAGGGTCCCGCCTCCTACGAGCAGTACTTC	CASSLEGPASYEQYF
-	TRBD2	TRBV12-3/TRBV12-4	TRBJ2-1	TGTGCCAGCACCCGGATATTGGGAGGGGAGCAGTTCTTC	CASTRILGGEQFF
-	-	TRBV15	TRBJ1-2	TGTGCCACCAGCAGAGTGGCTAACATGATCTTC	CATSRVANMIF
-	-	TRBV7-9	TRBJ1-2	TGTGCCAGCAGCTCGTCCGGCAGGGCGAACTATGGCTACACCTTC	CASSSSGRANYGYTF